The 9 T cell receptor beta chains presented below share a single source sample, sequenced in a study of blood T cells in healthy people across ages. Using a J-beta primer mix together with a sample-barcoded 5' primer, a second PCR was run for roughly 7 to 12 cycles. TCRdb independently ran MiXCR on the 5' RACE reads; one entry per CDR3 protein. This sample has 850,000 or so distinct CDR3 sequences; 25% to 35% occur once, and the top ten carry 15% to 20%. The sequenced material came from blood. The source is a woman over 75 in good health.

A word on this clonotype: Mismatch with germline at one junction end may stem from a read error. The chain is built from TRBV11-3 and TRBJ2-1; the match to TRBD1 covers 8 bases. The CDR3 loop spans 13 amino acids. Germline lookup yields CDR1 SGHNT and CDR2 YENEEA. The CDR3 sequence is CASSSTGANGQFF. The CDR3 bases are TGTGCCAGCAGCTCGACAGGGGCCAATGGGCAGTTCTTC.

This clonotype showed up just a few times. This chain connects TRBV20-1 to TRBJ2-2, with TRBD2 identical over 9 bases. The CDR3 is 16 amino acids. The V gene's germline CDR1 is DFQATT and CDR2 SNEGSKA (reference sequence). With 5 bases clipped from V and 7 bases from J, the junction kept 14 bases outside the gene matches. CDR3 DNA: TGCAGTGCTCGGGATAGCGGGGGCTCTACAGGCGGGGAGCTGTTTTTT. Residues: CSARDSGGSTGGELFF.

This clonotype came up many times. V usage is TRBV24-1 and J usage is TRBJ1-2; D is undetermined. Trimming took 11 bases from V and 6 from J, leaving 21 bases between them. Looked up from germline, CDR1 is KGHDR and CDR2 is SFDVKD. The CDR3 is 14 residues long. CDR3 sequence: CAISGEANPNGYTF. The CDR3 nucleotides are TGTGCCATATCTGGGGAGGCGAACCCGAATGGCTACACCTTC.

This chain joins TRBV6-5 and TRBJ1-1; 7 positions match TRBD1. Germline lookup yields CDR1 MNHEY and CDR2 SVGAGI. The length of the CDR3 is 14 residues. V shed 4 bases and J 4 bases; nucleotides not matched to a gene: 6. CDR3 residues: CASSSTKGATEAFF. The CDR3 DNA is TGTGCCAGCAGTTCTACGAAGGGGGCCACTGAAGCTTTCTTT.

This clonotype has a count of ten or more. The rearrangement uses TRBV27 and TRBJ1-2; D might be TRBD1 (5 bases). V was trimmed by 5 bases and J by 8 bases, leaving 15 bases between them. In germline, CDR1 is MNHEY, CDR2 SMNVEV (reference sequence). This CDR3 is 13 amino acids long. The CDR3 reads CASSPGTPWGYTF. The CDR3 bases are TGTGCCAGCAGTCCCGGGACCCCATGGGGCTACACCTTC.

This clonotype has just a few counts. The V and J genes are TRBV3-1 and TRBJ1-1; D is uncertain. Deletions cut 3 bases from V and 2 bases from J, with 4 bases between. Germline V gene lookup returns CDR1 LGHDT and CDR2 YNNKEL (reference sequence). The CDR3 is 12 residues long. CDR3 amino acids: CASSHRNTEAFF. In DNA form, the CDR3 reads TGTGCCAGCAGCCACCGTAACACTGAAGCTTTCTTT.

This clonotype occurred many times. The chain couples TRBV29-1 to TRBJ1-2; D may be TRBD1 (5 bases). Germline values: CDR1 SQVTM, CDR2 ANQGSEA. The CDR3 runs 10 residues. The ends were cut back, 7 bases at V and 6 bases at J, with 9 bases in the middle. This chain's CDR3 is CSAAGNGYTF. Written as DNA, the CDR3 is TGCAGCGCTGCAGGGAATGGCTACACCTTC. The entire variable domain, with the rest obtained from reference TRBV29-1 and TRBJ1-2, is as follows: SAVISQKPSRDICQRGTSLTIQCQVDSQVTMMFWYRQQPGQSLTLIATANQGSEATYESGFVIDKFPISRPNLTFSTLTVSNMSPEDSSIYLCSAAGNGYTFGSGTRLTVV.

Only one count was recorded for this clonotype. This may be a read error: a much more frequent sequence differs by one nucleotide. J is TRBJ2-1 and V is TRBV11-1; D call uncertain. The CDR3 has 11 residues. Germline values: CDR1 SGHAT, CDR2 FQDESV (reference sequence). V was cut by 2 bases and J by 12 bases, with 8 bases left in between. The CDR3 DNA sequence: TGTGCCAGCAGCTTATCCCCTCGGCAGTTCTTC. Amino acids: CASSLSPRQFF.

This sequence joins TRBV7-2 and TRBJ1-1; D possibly corresponds to TRBD1 (6 bases). Per the germline V gene, CDR1 is SGHTA and CDR2 is FQGNSA. Trimming removed 6 bases from V and 11 bases from J, with 16 bases in between. The CDR3 length is 12 residues. The CDR3 here is CASSSTGSDAFF. The CDR3 DNA follows: TGTGCCAGCAGTTCCACAGGGAGCGACGCTTTCTTT.